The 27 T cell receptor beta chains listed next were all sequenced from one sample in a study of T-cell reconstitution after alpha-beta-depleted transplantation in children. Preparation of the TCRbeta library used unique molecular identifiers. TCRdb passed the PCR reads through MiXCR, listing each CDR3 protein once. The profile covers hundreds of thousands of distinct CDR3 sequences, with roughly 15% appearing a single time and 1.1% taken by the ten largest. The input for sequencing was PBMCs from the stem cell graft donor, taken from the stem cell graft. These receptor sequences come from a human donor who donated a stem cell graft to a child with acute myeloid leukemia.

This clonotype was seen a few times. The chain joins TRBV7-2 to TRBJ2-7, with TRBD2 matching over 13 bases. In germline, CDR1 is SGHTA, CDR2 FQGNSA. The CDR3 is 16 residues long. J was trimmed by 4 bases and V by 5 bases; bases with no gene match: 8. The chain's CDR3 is CASSLEWTSGGYEQYF. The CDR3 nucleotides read TGTGCCAGCAGCCTCGAATGGACTAGCGGGGGTTACGAGCAGTACTTC.

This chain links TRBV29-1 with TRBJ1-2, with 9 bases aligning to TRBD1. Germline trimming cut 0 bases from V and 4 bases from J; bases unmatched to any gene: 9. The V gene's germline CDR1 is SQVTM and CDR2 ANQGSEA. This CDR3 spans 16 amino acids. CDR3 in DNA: TGCAGCGTTGAAGATCCTGCGGGACAGGGTTCCTATGGCTACACCTTC. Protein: CSVEDPAGQGSYGYTF.

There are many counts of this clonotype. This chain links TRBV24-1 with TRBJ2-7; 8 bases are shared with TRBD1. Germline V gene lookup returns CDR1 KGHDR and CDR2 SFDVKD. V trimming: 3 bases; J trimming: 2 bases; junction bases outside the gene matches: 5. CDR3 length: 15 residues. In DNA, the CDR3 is TGTGCCACCAGTGATCCAGCGACAGGGGCCTACGAGCAGTACTTC. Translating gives CATSDPATGAYEQYF.

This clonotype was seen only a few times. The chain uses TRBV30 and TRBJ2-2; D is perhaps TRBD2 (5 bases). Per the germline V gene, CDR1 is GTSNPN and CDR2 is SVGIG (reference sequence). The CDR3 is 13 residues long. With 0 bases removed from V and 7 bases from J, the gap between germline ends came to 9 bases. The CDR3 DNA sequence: TGTGCCTGGAGTGTACATGGGAGCGGGGAGCTGTTTTTT. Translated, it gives CAWSVHGSGELFF.

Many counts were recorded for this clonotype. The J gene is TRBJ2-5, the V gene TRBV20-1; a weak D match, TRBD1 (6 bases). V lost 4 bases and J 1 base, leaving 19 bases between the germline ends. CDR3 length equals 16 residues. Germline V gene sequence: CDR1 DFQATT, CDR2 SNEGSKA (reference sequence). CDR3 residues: CSANKRQGSIQETQYF. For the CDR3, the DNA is TGCAGTGCTAATAAGCGGCAGGGGAGTATCCAAGAGACCCAGTACTTC.

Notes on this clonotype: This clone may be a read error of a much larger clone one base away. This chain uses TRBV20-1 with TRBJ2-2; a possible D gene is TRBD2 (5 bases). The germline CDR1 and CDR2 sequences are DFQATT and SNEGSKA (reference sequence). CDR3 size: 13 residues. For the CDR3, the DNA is TGCAGTGCCCCTACACCGAACACCGGGGAGCTGGTTTTT. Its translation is CSAPTPNTGELVF.

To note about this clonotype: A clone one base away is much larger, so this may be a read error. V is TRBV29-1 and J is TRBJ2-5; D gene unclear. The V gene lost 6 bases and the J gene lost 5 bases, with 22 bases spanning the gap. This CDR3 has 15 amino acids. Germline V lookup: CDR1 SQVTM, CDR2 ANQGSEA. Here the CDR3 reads CSVTMGLTPRETQYF. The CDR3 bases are TGCAGCGTAACCATGGGGTTGACTCCGAGGGAGACCCAGTACTTC.

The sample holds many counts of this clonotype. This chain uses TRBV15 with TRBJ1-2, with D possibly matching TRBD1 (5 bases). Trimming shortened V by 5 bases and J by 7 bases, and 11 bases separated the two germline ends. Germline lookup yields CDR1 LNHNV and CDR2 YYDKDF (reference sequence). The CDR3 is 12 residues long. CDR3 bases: TGTGCCACCAGCGAAGGGGCGGGTGGCTACACCTTC. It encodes CATSEGAGGYTF.

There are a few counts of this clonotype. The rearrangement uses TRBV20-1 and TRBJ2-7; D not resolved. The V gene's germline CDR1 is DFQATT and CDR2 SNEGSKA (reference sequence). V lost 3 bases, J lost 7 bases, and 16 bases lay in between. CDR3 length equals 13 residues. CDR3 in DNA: TGCAGTGCTAGTCTCCGAGCAGTCGGGGAGCAGTACTTC. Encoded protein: CSASLRAVGEQYF.

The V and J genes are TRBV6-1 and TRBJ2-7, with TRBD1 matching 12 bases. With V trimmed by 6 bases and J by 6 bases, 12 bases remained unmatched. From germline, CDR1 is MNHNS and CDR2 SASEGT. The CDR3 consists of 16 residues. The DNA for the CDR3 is TGTGCCAGCAGCGATTTCCCGGGACAGGGGGCTCGCGAGCAGTACGTC. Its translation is CASSDFPGQGAREQYV.

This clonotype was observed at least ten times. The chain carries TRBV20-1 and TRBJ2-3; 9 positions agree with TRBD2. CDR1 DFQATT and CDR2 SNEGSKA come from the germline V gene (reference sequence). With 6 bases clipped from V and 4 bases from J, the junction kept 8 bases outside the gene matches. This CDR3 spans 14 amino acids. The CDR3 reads CSALAGPLPDTQYF. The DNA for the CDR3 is TGCAGTGCCCTAGCGGGGCCGCTCCCAGATACGCAGTATTTT.

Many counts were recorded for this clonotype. In DNA, the CDR3 is TGTGCCAGCAGTTTAGGAGCGGGAAATAATGAAAAACTGTTTTTT. The encoded protein is CASSLGAGNNEKLFF. The chain joins TRBV12-3 or TRBV12-4 to TRBJ1-4; D remains ambiguous. This CDR3 has 15 residues. The germline V and J ends were trimmed by 1 base and 4 bases, with 10 bases remaining between them.

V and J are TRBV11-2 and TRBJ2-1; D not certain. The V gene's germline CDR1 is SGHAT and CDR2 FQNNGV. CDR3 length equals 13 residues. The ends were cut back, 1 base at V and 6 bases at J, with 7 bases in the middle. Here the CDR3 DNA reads TGTGCCAGCAGCTTAGCAGTGATCAATGAGCAGTTCTTC. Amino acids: CASSLAVINEQFF.

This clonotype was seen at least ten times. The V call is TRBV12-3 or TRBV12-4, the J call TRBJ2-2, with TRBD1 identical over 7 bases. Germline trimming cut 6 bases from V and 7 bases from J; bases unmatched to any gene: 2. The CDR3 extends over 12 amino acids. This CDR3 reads CASRTGFGELFF. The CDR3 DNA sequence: TGTGCCAGCAGGACAGGGTTCGGGGAGCTGTTTTTT.

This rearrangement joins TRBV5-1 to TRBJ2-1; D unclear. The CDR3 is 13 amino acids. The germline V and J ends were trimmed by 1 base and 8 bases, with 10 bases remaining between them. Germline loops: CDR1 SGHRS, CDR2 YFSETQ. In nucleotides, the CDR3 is TGCGCCAGCAGCTTGATGGGGATGGATGAGCAGTTCTTC. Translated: CASSLMGMDEQFF.

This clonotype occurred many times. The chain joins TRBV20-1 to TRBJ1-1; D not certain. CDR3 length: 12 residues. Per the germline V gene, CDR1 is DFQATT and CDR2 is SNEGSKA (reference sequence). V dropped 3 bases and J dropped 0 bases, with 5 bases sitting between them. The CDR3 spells CSASGVNTEAFF. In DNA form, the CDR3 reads TGCAGTGCTAGTGGGGTGAACACTGAAGCTTTCTTT.

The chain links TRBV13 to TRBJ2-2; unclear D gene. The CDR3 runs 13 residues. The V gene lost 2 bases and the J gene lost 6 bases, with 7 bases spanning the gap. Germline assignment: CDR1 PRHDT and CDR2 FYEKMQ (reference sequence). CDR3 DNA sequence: TGTGCCAGCAGCTTAAGGGATTCCGGGGAGCTGTTTTTT. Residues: CASSLRDSGELFF.

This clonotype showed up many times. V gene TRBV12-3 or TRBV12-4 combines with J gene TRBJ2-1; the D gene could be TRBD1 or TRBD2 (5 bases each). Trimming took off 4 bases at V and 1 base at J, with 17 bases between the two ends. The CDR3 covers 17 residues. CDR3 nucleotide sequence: TGTGCCAGCAGTTCTGGACAATGGGGGAAGTCCTACAATGAGCAGTTCTTC. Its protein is CASSSGQWGKSYNEQFF.

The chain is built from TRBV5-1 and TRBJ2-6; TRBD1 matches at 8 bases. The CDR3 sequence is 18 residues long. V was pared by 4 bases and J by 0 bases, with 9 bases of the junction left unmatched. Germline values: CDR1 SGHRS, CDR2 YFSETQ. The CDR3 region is CASSLRQGRDSGANVLTF. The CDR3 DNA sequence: TGCGCCAGCAGCCTAAGACAGGGGCGGGACTCTGGGGCCAACGTCCTGACTTTC. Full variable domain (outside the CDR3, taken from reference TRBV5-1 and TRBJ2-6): KAGVTQTPRYLIKTRGQQVTLSCSPISGHRSVSWYQQTPGQGLQFLFEYFSETQRNKGNFPGRFSGRQFSNSRSEMNVSTLELGDSALYLCASSLRQGRDSGANVLTFGAGSRLTVL.

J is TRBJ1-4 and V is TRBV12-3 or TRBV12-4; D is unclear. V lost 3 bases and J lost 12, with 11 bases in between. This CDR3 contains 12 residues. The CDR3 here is CASSLTVVQLFF. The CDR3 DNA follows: TGTGCCAGCAGTTTGACGGTTGTGCAACTGTTTTTT.

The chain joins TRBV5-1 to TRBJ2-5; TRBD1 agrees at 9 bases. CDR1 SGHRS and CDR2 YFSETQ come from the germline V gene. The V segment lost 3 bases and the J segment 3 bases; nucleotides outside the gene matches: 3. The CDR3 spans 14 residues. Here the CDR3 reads CASSWGDREETQYF. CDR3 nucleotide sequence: TGCGCCAGCAGCTGGGGGGACAGGGAAGAGACCCAGTACTTC.

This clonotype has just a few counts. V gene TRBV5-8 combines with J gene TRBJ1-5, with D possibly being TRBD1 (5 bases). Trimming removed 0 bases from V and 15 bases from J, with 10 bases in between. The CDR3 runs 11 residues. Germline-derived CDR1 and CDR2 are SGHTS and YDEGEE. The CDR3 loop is CASSLGGVPHF. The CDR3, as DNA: TGTGCCAGCAGCTTGGGGGGCGTCCCGCATTTT.

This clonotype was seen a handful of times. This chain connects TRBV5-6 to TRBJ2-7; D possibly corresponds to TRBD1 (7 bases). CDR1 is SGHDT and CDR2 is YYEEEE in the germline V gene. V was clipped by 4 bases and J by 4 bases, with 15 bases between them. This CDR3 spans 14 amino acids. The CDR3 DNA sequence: TGTGCCAGCAGCCCCCTGACAGGGACTTACGAGCAGTACGTC. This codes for CASSPLTGTYEQYV.

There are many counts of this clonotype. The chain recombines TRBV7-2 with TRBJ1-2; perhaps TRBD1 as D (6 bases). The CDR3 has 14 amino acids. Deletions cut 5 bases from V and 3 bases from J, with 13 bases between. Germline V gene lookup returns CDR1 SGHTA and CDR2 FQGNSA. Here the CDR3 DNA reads TGTGCCAGCAGCCTACAGGGAAGAGACTATGGCTACACCTTC. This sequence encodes CASSLQGRDYGYTF.

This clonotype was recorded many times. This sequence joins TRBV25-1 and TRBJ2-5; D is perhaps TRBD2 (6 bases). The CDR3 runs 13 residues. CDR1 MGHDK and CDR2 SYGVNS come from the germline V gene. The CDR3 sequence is CEASGGDQETQYF. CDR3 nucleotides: TGTGAGGCGTCCGGAGGGGACCAAGAGACCCAGTACTTC.

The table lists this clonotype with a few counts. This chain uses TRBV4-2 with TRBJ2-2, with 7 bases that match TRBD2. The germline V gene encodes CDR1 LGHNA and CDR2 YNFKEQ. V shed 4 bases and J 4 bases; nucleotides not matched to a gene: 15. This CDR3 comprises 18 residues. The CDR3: CASSPRGLVSGSTGELFF. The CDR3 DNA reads TGTGCCAGCAGCCCCCGAGGACTAGTATCCGGTAGCACCGGGGAGCTGTTTTTT.

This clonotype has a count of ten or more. The CDR3 loop is CASSFGQGDTDTQYF. The DNA for the CDR3 is TGTGCCAGCAGCTTCGGACAGGGTGACACAGATACGCAGTATTTT. The V and J genes are TRBV5-5 and TRBJ2-3, with 8 bases matching TRBD1. The germline gives CDR1 SGHKS, CDR2 YYEKEE (reference sequence). The V gene end was trimmed by 2 bases and the J gene end by 2 bases; junction bases not matched to a gene: 4. The CDR3 runs 15 residues.